This T cell receptor beta chain was captured in a study of CD8 T cells in ankylosing spondylitis. TCRdb redid the calling of the 5' RACE reads with MiXCR, one entry per CDR3 protein. The data contain approximately 250,000 distinct CDR3 sequences, approximately 7.6% of them singletons. This clonotype was picked up many times. This TCR was recovered from a female donor with ankylosing spondylitis or in good health (not recorded which). Input material: blood, either unsorted or a sorted T cell fraction (not recorded which).

The CDR3 region is CSARGHQEEYF. The DNA of the CDR3 is TGCAGTGCTAGGGGGCACCAAGAAGAGTATTTT. The rearrangement links TRBV20-1 to TRBJ2-3, with D possibly TRBD1 on 5 matching bases. Germline CDR1 DFQATT, CDR2 SNEGSKA (reference sequence). Deletions cut 3 bases from V and 13 bases from J, with 14 bases between. This CDR3 spans 11 amino acids.